This T cell receptor beta chain appears in the sequencing data of a study of T cell responses to AZD1222 COVID-19 vaccine. Notes on the study in general: Sampling that yielded the repertoires occurred only after the peak T cell response. Donor demographics were predominantly white British with a female majority; clonal diversity may be underestimated.

Between the trimmed V and J ends, which lost 2 bases and 6 bases, there was a span of 16 bases. CDR3 size: 15 residues. Germline assignment: CDR1 GTSNPN and CDR2 SVGIG (reference sequence). TCRdb keeps only in-frame clones here, not all; method: immunoSEQ multiplex PCR. The sample lists 150,000 to 250,000 clones; approximately 93% were seen once. Turning to this clone: The antigen is not known.

The sample consisted of peripheral blood, taken 28 days after the second AZD1222 dose. The receptor was derived from an adult who received the AZD1222 COVID-19 vaccine. This chain links TRBV30 with TRBJ2-2; D call uncertain. CDR3 amino acids: CAWSRGLSGAGELFF. The CDR3 region has the DNA TGTGCCTGGAGTCGTGGGCTCTCAGGAGCCGGGGAGCTGTTTTTT.